Reported below is one T cell receptor (beta chain). Its antigen is not identified. These data originate in a study of T cell responses to AZD1222 COVID-19 vaccine. Study results and caveats: Recipients of AZD1222 seropositive at baseline numbered only 5 to 7.

Researchers grouped second doses given at about 4 or about 12 weeks into one pool. Germline V gene sequence: CDR1 GTSNPN, CDR2 SVGIG (reference sequence). V lost 3 bases and J lost 8, with 10 bases in between. CDR3 length: 11 amino acids. The protocol was immunoSEQ multiplex PCR, while the TCRdb copy is restricted to in-frame clones and leaves out a portion. The sample contains about 160,000 clones, around 90% of which appear only once. The material was peripheral blood, obtained 28 days after the second AZD1222 dose. V and J are TRBV30 and TRBJ1-2; no firm D call. The TCR originated in an adult who received the AZD1222 COVID-19 vaccine. CDR3 bases: TGTGCCTGGAGAAGAGGGATCGGCTACACCTTC. This sequence encodes CAWRRGIGYTF.